This record looks at one T cell receptor (beta chain) sequence and its context. Its antigen is unknown. No base-level quality is on record; no much larger clone is a single base apart. The CDR3 sequence holds 18 residues, the cysteine and phenylalanine included. Only the CDR3 region is kept as DNA, spanning 54 bases read in frame from base 1. CDR1 and CDR2 (KGHDR, SFDVKD) derive from the germline V gene. Trimming takes 4 bases off V and 5 bases off J; junction bases not matched to a gene: 8. These data come from a study of blood T cells in healthy people across ages (dated by TCRdb to the mid-2010s). As for the study more broadly: In model experiments, roughly one uniquely barcoded TCR beta cDNA molecule per two T cells was captured by template switching. Donors of different ages were randomly distributed across sequencing lanes to avoid experimental bias. The study analyzed two additional independent replicas of 1 million unique cDNA reads from the same blood draw for two donors, one aged 18 to 29 and one aged 80 or older. Age-related changes in TCR beta repertoire diversity were measured in the study by deep sequencing normalized with unique cDNA molecular identifiers. Donors were grouped into four age groups: young (average roughly 15 years), middle-aged (roughly 40), aged (around 62) and long-lived (82).

Points the paper makes about the study in general: Observed TCR beta diversity per million T cells fell roughly linearly with age, and a significant reduction was already apparent by age roughly 40. Conclusive comparison of naive and antigen-experienced compartments was prevented by the profiling of bulk unsorted PBMCs. The percentage of naive T cells measured by flow cytometry correlated strongly with observed TCR beta diversity. Compared with the aged group, more naive CD4+ T cells, fewer expanded clones and increased TCR diversity were shown by the long-lived group, suggesting age selection. Because donor CMV infection status was unknown, age-related changes in expanded clonotypes were potentially confounded. Total diversity estimates from one million sequenced T cells were considered lower bounds and underestimates.

Library method: 5' RACE. Sequenced using an Illumina HiSeq 2500. The second PCR ran for about 7 to 11 cycles and used a J-beta primer mix along with a sample-barcoded 5' primer. A template-switch 5' adaptor carrying 12 random nucleotides introduced a unique molecular identifier onto each TCR beta cDNA molecule. At least 2.5 million CDR3-containing paired-end reads were obtained from each sample. First-strand cDNA synthesis was performed from all RNA using the Mint cDNA synthesis kit, with priming by a TRBC-specific oligonucleotide. Following uracil-DNA glycosylase treatment, all cDNA underwent a first 18-cycle PCR with the universal primers M1SS and BC2_uni_R. The authors processed their data as follows. Normalization of each sample was performed by random selection of 1 million high-quality reads, each carrying a distinct molecular identifier. Reads with shared molecular identifiers were discarded instead of being binned into consensus sequences. CDR3 identification, clonotype clustering and error correction used MiTCR with a Q25 quality threshold and the strictest error-elimination algorithm. A nonparametric unseen species model with Euler transformation was used to estimate lower-bound total TCR beta diversity. The raw public data were reprocessed by TCRdb itself: fastp quality trimming at Q25, MiXCR clonotype calling, in-frame beta chains only. CDR3 protein duplicates are merged, each entry listing the most common genes and DNA. These V and J calls derive from TCRdb rather than the authors' analysis. Across this sample there are approximately 600,000 distinct CDR3 sequences, with 45% to 65% seen only once. Jointly, the top ten make up around 37% of the sample.

The 39 donors, aged about 6 to 100 years, were systemically healthy Caucasian individuals from Russia. Each donor gave roughly 9.5 milliliters of peripheral blood, collected into EDTA-treated Vacutainer tubes. Ficoll-Paque density-gradient centrifugation was used to isolate PBMCs, with at least 6.5 million obtained per sample. Trizol reagent was used to extract total RNA from the PBMCs, yielding at least 5.5 micrograms per sample. For every donor, flow cytometry on a PBMC aliquot measured the percentage of naive CD45RAhigh/CD27high T cells. The sequencing input was blood. This clonotype was sampled from a man in his sixties in good health. The rearranged chain carries TRBV24-1 and TRBJ2-3; TRBD2 agrees with 16 junctional bases. The base sequence is TGTGCCACCAGTGACCCCGGGACTAGCGGGGGGGCCGAAGATACGCAGTATTTT. It encodes CATSDPGTSGGAEDTQYF.